What follows describes a single T cell receptor (beta chain). Its antigen is currently unknown. Germline CDR1 SNHLY, CDR2 FYNNEI. The CDR3 consists of 14 residues. Germline trimming cut 6 bases from V and 7 bases from J; bases unmatched to any gene: 12. These data are taken from a study of identifying expanded T cells in peripheral blood. Collection occurred without any documented infections or immune events in donors. Regarding the study as a whole: Clone count variance between roughly 2-week samples rose with total template count. Over about two and four weeks, about 17 and 20 clones changed, versus 1.2 between replicates.

Produced via immunoSEQ multiplex PCR; TCRdb's table is partial and in-frame only. The table includes more than 50,000 clones, under 85% detected once. The J gene is TRBJ2-7, the V gene TRBV2; 7 bases are shared with TRBD2. The receptor's source is a person aged 18-69 years in good health. The sample taken for sequencing was blood. For the CDR3, the DNA is TGTGCCAGCAGAGAGGTTTGGGGGGGAGGGGAGCAGTACTTC. Its translation: CASREVWGGGEQYF.